What follows are 22 T cell receptor beta chains derived from one specimen sequenced in a study of blood T cell repertoires in COVID-19. Profiling relied on immunoSEQ multiplex PCR, and the TCRdb table lists in-frame clones only, not all of them. This table has around 150,000 clones, around 85% appearing once. Sequenced sample: peripheral blood. Receptors were obtained from a man in his 70s with acute or convalescent COVID-19.

This clone was recorded at least ten times. This chain links TRBV29-1 with TRBJ1-1; D is ambiguous. The length of the CDR3 is 12 residues. Germline-derived CDR1 and CDR2 are SQVTM and ANQGSEA. V was clipped by 7 bases and J by 3 bases, with 12 bases between them. In nucleotides, the CDR3 is TGCAGCGCCCAAGAGGGCTACACTGAAGCTTTCTTT. Residues: CSAQEGYTEAFF.

The rearrangement joins TRBV6-4 to TRBJ2-1; 9 nucleotides agree with TRBD2. Germline trimming cut 2 bases from V and 9 bases from J; bases unmatched to any gene: 2. Looked up from germline, CDR1 is MRHNA and CDR2 is SNTAGT. This CDR3 has 13 amino acids. The CDR3 protein is CASSDLAGLEQFF. CDR3 in DNA: TGTGCCAGCAGTGACCTAGCGGGACTTGAGCAGTTCTTC.

The V gene is TRBV28, the J gene TRBJ2-7; 7 nucleotides line up with TRBD2. Germline V gene lookup returns CDR1 MDHEN and CDR2 SYDVKM. The CDR3 spans 17 residues. J lost 2 bases, V lost 4 bases, and 14 bases had no gene match. DNA of the CDR3: TGTGCCAGCAGTTCTCAACAACTAGCGAGAGGGGCCTACGAGCAGTACTTC. This translates into CASSSQQLARGAYEQYF.

This chain connects TRBV5-4 to TRBJ1-4; 8 nucleotides align to TRBD1. Trimming removed 0 bases from V and 5 bases from J; junction bases left unmatched: 3. The CDR3 contains 15 residues. Germline V CDR1 and CDR2: SGHNT, YYREEE (reference sequence). The CDR3 loop is CASSLAGTGNEKLFF. The CDR3 DNA follows: TGTGCCAGCAGCTTGGCTGGGACAGGCAATGAAAAACTGTTTTTT.

Only one count was recorded for this clone. The CDR3, as DNA: TGTGCCAGCAGCTTGAGCAGCACAGATACGCAGTATTTT. Its protein product is CASSLSSTDTQYF. The V call is TRBV7-3, the J call TRBJ2-3; no firm D call. Trimming took off 3 bases at V and 0 bases at J, with 4 bases between the two ends. The CDR3 contains 13 residues. Per germline, CDR1 SGHTA and CDR2 FQGTGA.

The CDR3 reads CATKGRGAYNSPLHF. The DNA of the CDR3 is TGTGCCACCAAGGGCAGGGGCGCCTATAATTCACCCCTCCACTTT. The rearrangement uses TRBV28 and TRBJ1-6; D is possibly TRBD1 (6 bases). Germline V lookup: CDR1 MDHEN, CDR2 SYDVKM. V was shortened by 10 bases and J by 2 bases, with 15 bases between the two germline ends. There are 15 residues in the CDR3.

This chain links TRBV19 with TRBJ2-2; 7 bases align to TRBD1. Germline CDR1 is LNHDA and CDR2 is SQIVND (reference sequence). V lost 2 bases and J lost 1; bases outside the gene matches: 1. This CDR3 is built from 15 residues. The chain's CDR3 is CASSIRQGNTGELFF. In DNA form, the CDR3 reads TGTGCCAGTAGTATAAGACAGGGGAACACCGGGGAGCTGTTTTTT.

This clone was detected ten times or more. The CDR3 region has the DNA TGTGCCAGCAGTTACCAGTACCAAGAGACCCAGTACTTC. Protein sequence: CASSYQYQETQYF. This chain links TRBV28 with TRBJ2-5; D unresolved. The CDR3 covers 13 residues. Per germline, CDR1 MDHEN and CDR2 SYDVKM. Deletions cut 4 bases from V and 0 bases from J, with 6 bases between.

Here the CDR3 DNA reads TGTGCCAGCAGCCTCGCTCTAGCGGGCGGTGAGCAGTTCTTC. Translating gives CASSLALAGGEQFF. The gene calls are TRBV27 and TRBJ2-1; 8 positions match TRBD2. The CDR3 spans 14 residues. V was pared by 6 bases and J by 9 bases, with 10 bases of the junction left unmatched. From germline, CDR1 is MNHEY and CDR2 SMNVEV (reference sequence).

This chain joins TRBV6-5 and TRBJ2-5; 8 bases match TRBD1. The trim removed 4 bases at V and 5 bases at J, leaving 9 bases unmatched. The V gene's germline CDR1 is MNHEY and CDR2 SVGAGI. The CDR3 covers 15 residues. The CDR3 DNA reads as TGTGCCAGCAGTTTTCAGGGGGCTTCGGGTGAGACCCAGTACTTC. The encoded protein is CASSFQGASGETQYF.

The chain recombines TRBV30 with TRBJ2-5; 8 bases agree with TRBD2. The V segment lost 4 bases and the J segment 1 base; nucleotides outside the gene matches: 8. The germline gives CDR1 GTSNPN, CDR2 SVGIG (reference sequence). CDR3 size: 15 residues. The CDR3, as DNA: TGTGCCTGGAAAGCAAGCGGGAGTGGCCAAGAGACCCAGTACTTC. Translating it yields CAWKASGSGQETQYF.

This sequence joins TRBV28 and TRBJ1-3; no clear D. CDR3 size: 16 residues. The germline V gene encodes CDR1 MDHEN and CDR2 SYDVKM. V was trimmed by 6 bases and J by 1 base, leaving 16 bases between them. The CDR3 here is CASRTFGRLSGNTIYF. CDR3 bases: TGTGCCAGCAGAACTTTTGGGAGACTTTCTGGAAACACCATATATTTT.

There are a few counts of this clone. The chain joins TRBV3-1 (or the pseudogene TRBV3-2) to TRBJ2-7, with TRBD1 identical over 8 bases. This CDR3 has 15 residues. Germline V lookup: CDR1 LGHDT, CDR2 YNNKEL (reference sequence). Trimming at V came to 0 bases and at J to 6 bases, leaving 7 bases not matched to a gene. The CDR3 region is CASSQETGVTSEQYF. The CDR3 DNA reads as TGTGCCAGCAGCCAAGAGACAGGGGTGACATCCGAGCAGTACTTC.

The chain recombines TRBV30 with TRBJ1-1, with TRBD1 as a possible D gene (6 bases). Germline CDR1 is GTSNPN and CDR2 is SVGIG (reference sequence). This CDR3 has 13 residues. Trimming shortened V by 1 base and J by 5 bases, and 11 bases separated the two germline ends. CDR3 sequence: CAWSAGRGTEAFF. CDR3 DNA: TGTGCCTGGAGTGCGGGGAGGGGGACTGAAGCTTTCTTT.

The chain has TRBV3-1 (or the pseudogene TRBV3-2) and TRBJ2-5; 11 nucleotides match TRBD1. This CDR3 is built from 14 residues. In germline, CDR1 is LGHDT, CDR2 YNNKEL (reference sequence). V was pared by 4 bases and J by 6 bases, with 4 bases of the junction left unmatched. CDR3 in amino acids: CASSRTGGAQTQYF. As DNA, the CDR3 is TGTGCCAGCAGCCGGACAGGGGGCGCCCAGACCCAGTACTTC.

The gene calls are TRBV19 and TRBJ2-7; maybe TRBD2 (5 bases). The CDR3 spans 16 residues. Germline values: CDR1 LNHDA, CDR2 SQIVND (reference sequence). Trimming pared 0 bases from V and 0 bases from J, leaving 12 bases between. The chain's CDR3 is CASSIEVGVSSYEQYF. The CDR3 bases are TGTGCCAGTAGTATAGAGGTCGGGGTAAGCTCCTACGAGCAGTACTTC.

The J gene is TRBJ1-2, the V gene TRBV18, with D tentatively TRBD1 (5 bases). The CDR3 covers 15 residues. From germline, CDR1 is KGHSH and CDR2 LQKENI. Trimming took 0 bases from V and 5 from J, leaving 13 bases between them. The CDR3: CASSPPGQKGYGYTF. In DNA form, the CDR3 reads TGTGCCAGCTCACCACCGGGGCAGAAGGGGTATGGCTACACCTTC.

This chain joins TRBV7-8 and TRBJ1-4; 10 bases align to TRBD1. CDR1 is SGHVS and CDR2 is FQNEAQ in the germline V gene. The CDR3 contains 17 residues. J was trimmed by 0 bases and V by 4 bases; bases with no gene match: 5. Here the CDR3 DNA reads TGTGCCAGCAGCTGGGGACAGGGGCCGACAACTAATGAAAAACTGTTTTTT. Its translation: CASSWGQGPTTNEKLFF.

The chain is built from TRBV2 and TRBJ1-4; D is ambiguous. CDR3 length: 13 residues. From germline, CDR1 is SNHLY and CDR2 FYNNEI. Deletions cut 6 bases from V and 4 bases from J, with 9 bases between. CDR3 sequence (DNA): TGTGCCAGCAGCTTACTCCTTAATGAAAAACTGTTTTTT. Encoded protein: CASSLLLNEKLFF.

The CDR3, as DNA: TGTGCCAGCAGCCTCCTCCGGACTAGCGGAGGGAAGCACAATGAGCAGTTCTTC. It yields the protein CASSLLRTSGGKHNEQFF. This chain uses TRBV6-2 or TRBV6-3 with TRBJ2-1; TRBD2 matches 10 bases. V shed 6 bases and J 5 bases; nucleotides not matched to a gene: 16. The germline CDR1 and CDR2 sequences are MNHEY and SVGEGT. The CDR3 is 18 residues long.

This clone came up once. V usage is TRBV6-1 and J usage is TRBJ2-7; D is unclear. V dropped 2 bases and J dropped 2 bases, with 10 bases sitting between them. The length of the CDR3 is 14 residues. Germline V gene lookup returns CDR1 MNHNS and CDR2 SASEGT. CDR3 sequence: CASSEQPSTYEQYF. DNA for the CDR3: TGTGCCAGCAGTGAACAGCCTAGTACCTACGAGCAGTACTTC.

CDR3 coding DNA: TGTGCCAGCAGTCAGACAGGGGATCGCGCTTTCTTT. As protein: CASSQTGDRAFF. The chain combines TRBV6-5 with TRBJ1-1, with 8 bases aligning to TRBD1. The CDR3 has 12 amino acids. After removal of 5 bases from V and 11 bases from J, the junction contained 7 bases not matched to a gene. Germline V lookup: CDR1 MNHEY, CDR2 SVGAGI.